This T cell receptor beta chain was sequenced during a study of cytomegalovirus exposure and HLA in healthy donors. Study in general: Of the donors genotyped, several hundred in all, about 82% fell in the Caucasian-associated ancestry cluster. Study-level points and caveats: CMV serostatus was the sole immune exposure information available. HLA alleles were associated with roughly 17,000 TCR beta sequences in a later analysis at 0.05 false discovery rate.

This clone was seen a few times. What it binds is unknown. 13 Jbeta primers and 60 Vbeta primers were used for the PCR. Original analysis: In a later analysis, some 10 million of 75 million to 90 million unique beta chains occurred in at least two donors. Data came from immunoSEQ multiplex PCR; TCRdb stores just in-frame clones and leaves some out. From that table come the V and J calls and clone size; the DNA was used to work out D and trimming. Of roughly 180,000 clones listed, 80% to 90% are singletons. Germline values: CDR1 MNHEY, CDR2 SVGAGI. The CDR3 length is 16 residues. V was clipped by 0 bases and J by 0 bases; unmatched bases: 4.

This clonotype was obtained from a male donor in good health and CMV-seronegative. The J gene is TRBJ1-2, the V gene TRBV6-5; 7 bases fit TRBD1. The sample consisted of PBMCs. The CDR3 protein is CASSYSGTAANYGYTF. The CDR3 bases are TGTGCCAGCAGTTACTCGGGGACAGCAGCTAACTATGGCTACACCTTC.